This T cell receptor (beta chain) derives from a study of cytomegalovirus exposure and HLA in healthy donors. Findings and limits, study-wide: In a later analysis, productive TCRs from donors in an Asian-associated ancestry cluster reportedly carried fewer N-insertions than the cohort mean.

Trimming cost V 4 bases and J 8 bases; bases outside gene matches: 10. CDR1 is SGHTA, CDR2 FQGNSA, per germline. CDR3 length equals 15 residues. This clone was observed a single time. The target antigen is unknown. Vbeta (60) and Jbeta (13) primers were used in the PCR. The method was immunoSEQ multiplex PCR; TCRdb's version includes in-frame clones alone and lacks a portion of them. The sample carries approximately 190,000 clones, roughly 80% recorded once. The rearrangement joins TRBV7-2 to TRBJ1-4, with 7 bases fitting TRBD1. This clonotype originated in a middle-aged man in good health and CMV-seropositive. Sequences were obtained from PBMCs. Here the CDR3 reads CASSSIQGTGEKLFF. The CDR3 region has the DNA TGTGCCAGCAGCTCCATACAGGGGACGGGGGAAAAACTGTTTTTT.